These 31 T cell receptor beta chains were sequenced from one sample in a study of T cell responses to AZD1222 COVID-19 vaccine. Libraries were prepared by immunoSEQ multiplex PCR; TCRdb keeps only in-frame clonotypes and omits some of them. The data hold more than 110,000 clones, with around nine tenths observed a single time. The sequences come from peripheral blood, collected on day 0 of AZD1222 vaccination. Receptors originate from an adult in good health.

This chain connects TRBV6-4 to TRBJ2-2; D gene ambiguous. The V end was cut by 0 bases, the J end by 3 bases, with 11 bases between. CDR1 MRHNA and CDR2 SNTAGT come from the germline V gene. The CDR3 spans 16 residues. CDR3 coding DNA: TGTGCCAGCAGTGACTCTTTTGGGCAGGACACCGGGGAGCTGTTTTTT. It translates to CASSDSFGQDTGELFF.

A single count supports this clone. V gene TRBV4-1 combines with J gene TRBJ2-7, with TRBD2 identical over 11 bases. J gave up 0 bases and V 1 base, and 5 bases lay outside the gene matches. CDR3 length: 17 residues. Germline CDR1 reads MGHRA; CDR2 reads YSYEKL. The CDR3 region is CASSQARGLAASYEQYF. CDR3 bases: TGCGCCAGCAGCCAAGCGAGGGGACTAGCGGCCTCCTACGAGCAGTACTTC.

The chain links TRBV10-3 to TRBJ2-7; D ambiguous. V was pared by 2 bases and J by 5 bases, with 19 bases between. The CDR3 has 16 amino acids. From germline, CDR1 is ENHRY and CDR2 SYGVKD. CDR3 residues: CAISEPIIGNPNEQYF. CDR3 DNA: TGTGCCATCAGTGAGCCCATAATCGGTAATCCTAACGAGCAGTACTTC.

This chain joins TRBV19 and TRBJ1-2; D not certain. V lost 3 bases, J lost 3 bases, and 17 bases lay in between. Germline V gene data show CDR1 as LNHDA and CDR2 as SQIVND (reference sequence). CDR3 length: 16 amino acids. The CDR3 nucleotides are TGTGCCAGTAGTATGGACTCAGTAGCCTTACACTATGGCTACACCTTC. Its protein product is CASSMDSVALHYGYTF.

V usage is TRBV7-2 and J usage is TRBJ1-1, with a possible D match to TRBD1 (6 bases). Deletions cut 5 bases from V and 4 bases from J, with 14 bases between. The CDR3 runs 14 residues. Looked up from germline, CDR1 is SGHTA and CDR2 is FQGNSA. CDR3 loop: CASSLFTGLTEAFF. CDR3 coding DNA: TGTGCCAGCAGCCTATTTACAGGGCTCACTGAAGCTTTCTTT.

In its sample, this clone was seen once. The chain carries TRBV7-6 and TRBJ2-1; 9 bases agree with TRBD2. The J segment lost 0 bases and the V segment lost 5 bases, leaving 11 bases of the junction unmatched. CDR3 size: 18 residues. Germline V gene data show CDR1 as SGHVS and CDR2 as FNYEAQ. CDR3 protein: CASSPGTSIGSSYNEQFF. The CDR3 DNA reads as TGTGCCAGCAGCCCCGGGACTAGCATTGGGAGCTCCTACAATGAGCAGTTCTTC.

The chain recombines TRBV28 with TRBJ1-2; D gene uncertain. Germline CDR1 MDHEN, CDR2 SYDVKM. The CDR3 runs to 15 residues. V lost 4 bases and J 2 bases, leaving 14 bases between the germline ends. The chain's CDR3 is CASSWPRRTNYGYTF. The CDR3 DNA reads TGTGCCAGCAGTTGGCCCCGACGGACCAACTATGGCTACACCTTC.

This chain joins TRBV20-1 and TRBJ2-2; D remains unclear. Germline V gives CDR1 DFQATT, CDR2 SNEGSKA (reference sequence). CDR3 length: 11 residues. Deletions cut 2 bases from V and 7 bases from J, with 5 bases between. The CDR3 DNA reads TGCAGTGCTAGAACCGACGGGGAGCTGTTTTTT. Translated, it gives CSARTDGELFF.

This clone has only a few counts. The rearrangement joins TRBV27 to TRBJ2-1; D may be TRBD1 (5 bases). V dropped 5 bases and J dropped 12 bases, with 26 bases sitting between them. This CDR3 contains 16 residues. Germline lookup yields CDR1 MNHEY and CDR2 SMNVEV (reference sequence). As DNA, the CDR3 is TGTGCCAGCAGTCCTCCTGGGGCAGCAAAAAGGTCTCCGCAGTTCTTC. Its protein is CASSPPGAAKRSPQFF.

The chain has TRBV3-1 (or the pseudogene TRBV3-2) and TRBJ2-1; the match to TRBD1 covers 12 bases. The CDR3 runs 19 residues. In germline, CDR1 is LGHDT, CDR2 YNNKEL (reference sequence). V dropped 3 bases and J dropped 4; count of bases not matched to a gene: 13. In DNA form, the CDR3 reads TGTGCCAGCAGCCAGGTCCCCGGGACAGGGGGCGCTCGATACAATGAGCAGTTCTTC. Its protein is CASSQVPGTGGARYNEQFF.

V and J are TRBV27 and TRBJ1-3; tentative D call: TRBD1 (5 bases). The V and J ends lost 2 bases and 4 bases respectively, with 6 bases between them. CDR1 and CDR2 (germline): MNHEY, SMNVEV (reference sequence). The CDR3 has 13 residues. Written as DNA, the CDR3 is TGTGCCAGCAGTTTAGGGGGAGGAAACACCATATATTTT. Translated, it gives CASSLGGGNTIYF.

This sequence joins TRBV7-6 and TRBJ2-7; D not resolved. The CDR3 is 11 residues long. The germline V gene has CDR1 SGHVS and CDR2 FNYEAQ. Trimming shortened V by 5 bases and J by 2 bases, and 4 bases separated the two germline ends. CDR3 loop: CASSTAYEQYF. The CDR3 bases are TGTGCCAGCAGCACAGCCTACGAGCAGTACTTC.

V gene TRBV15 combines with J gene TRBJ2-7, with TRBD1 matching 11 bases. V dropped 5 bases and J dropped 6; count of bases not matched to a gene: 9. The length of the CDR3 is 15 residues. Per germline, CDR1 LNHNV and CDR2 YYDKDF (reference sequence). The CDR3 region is CATSGSGTGGGEQYF. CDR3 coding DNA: TGTGCCACCAGCGGATCCGGGACAGGGGGTGGCGAGCAGTACTTC.

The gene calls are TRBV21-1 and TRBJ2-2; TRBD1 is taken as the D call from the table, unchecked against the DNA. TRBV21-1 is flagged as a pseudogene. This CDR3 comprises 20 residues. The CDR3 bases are TGTGCCAGCAGCAAAAGCCAACGGATACGCAGGTTATCGAACACCGGGGAGCTGTTTTTT. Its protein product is CASSKSQRIRRLSNTGELFF.

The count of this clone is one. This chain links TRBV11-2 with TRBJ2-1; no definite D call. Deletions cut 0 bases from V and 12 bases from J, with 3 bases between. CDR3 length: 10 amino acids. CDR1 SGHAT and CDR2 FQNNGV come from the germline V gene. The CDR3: CASSLEAQFF. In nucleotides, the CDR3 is TGTGCCAGCAGCTTAGAGGCGCAGTTCTTC.

CDR3 bases: TGTGCCAGCAGTGAAATAGGGACAGAGAACACCGGGGAGCTGTTTTTT. It yields the protein CASSEIGTENTGELFF. This chain links TRBV2 with TRBJ2-2; 7 nucleotides line up with TRBD1. CDR1 is SNHLY and CDR2 is FYNNEI in the germline V gene. With V trimmed by 2 bases and J by 1 base, 4 bases remained unmatched. This CDR3 has 16 amino acids.

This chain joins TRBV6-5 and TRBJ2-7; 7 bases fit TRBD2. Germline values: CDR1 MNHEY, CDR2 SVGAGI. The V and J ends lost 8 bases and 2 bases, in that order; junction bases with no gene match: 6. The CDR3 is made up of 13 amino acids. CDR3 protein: CASGTSETYEQYF. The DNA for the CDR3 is TGTGCCAGCGGAACTAGCGAAACCTACGAGCAGTACTTC.

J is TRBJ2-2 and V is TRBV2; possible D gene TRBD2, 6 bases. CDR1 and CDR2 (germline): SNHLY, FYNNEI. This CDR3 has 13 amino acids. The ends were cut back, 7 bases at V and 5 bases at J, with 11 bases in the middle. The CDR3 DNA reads TGTGCCAGCAAGAGGGGAGGAACCGGGGAGCTGTTTTTT. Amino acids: CASKRGGTGELFF. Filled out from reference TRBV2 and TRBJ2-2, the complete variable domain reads EPEVTQTPSHQVTQMGQEVILRCVPISNHLYFYWYRQILGQKVEFLVSFYNNEISEKSEIFDDQFSVERPDGSNFTLKIRSTKLEDSAMYFCASKRGGTGELFFGEGSRLTVL.

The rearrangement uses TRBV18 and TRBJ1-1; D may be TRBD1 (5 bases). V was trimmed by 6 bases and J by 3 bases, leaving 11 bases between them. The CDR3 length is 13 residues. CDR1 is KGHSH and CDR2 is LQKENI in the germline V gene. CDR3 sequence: CASSTLQDTEAFF. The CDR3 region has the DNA TGTGCCAGCTCCACGTTACAGGACACTGAAGCTTTCTTT.

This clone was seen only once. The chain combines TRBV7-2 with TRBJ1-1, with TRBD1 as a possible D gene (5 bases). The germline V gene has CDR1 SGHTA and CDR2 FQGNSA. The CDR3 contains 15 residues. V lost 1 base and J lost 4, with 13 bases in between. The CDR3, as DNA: TGTGCCAGCAGCTTAGTTTGGGGGTTGGCCACTGAAGCTTTCTTT. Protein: CASSLVWGLATEAFF.

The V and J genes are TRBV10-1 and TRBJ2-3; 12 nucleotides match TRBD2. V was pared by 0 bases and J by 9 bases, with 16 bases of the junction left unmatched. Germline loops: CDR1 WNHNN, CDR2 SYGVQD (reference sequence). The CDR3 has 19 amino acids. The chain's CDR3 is CASSESGLAGRYDTGTQYF. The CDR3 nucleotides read TGCGCCAGCAGTGAGTCTGGACTAGCGGGGCGCTATGATACGGGCACGCAGTATTTT.

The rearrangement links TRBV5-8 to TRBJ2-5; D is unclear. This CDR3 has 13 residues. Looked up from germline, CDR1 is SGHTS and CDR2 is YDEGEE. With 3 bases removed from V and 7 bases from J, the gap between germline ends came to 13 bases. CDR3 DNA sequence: TGTGCCAGCAGCTCGACCATGCCGTCGACCCAGTACTTC. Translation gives CASSSTMPSTQYF. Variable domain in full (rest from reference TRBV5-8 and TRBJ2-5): EAGVTQSPTHLIKTRGQQATLRCSPISGHTSVYWYQQALGLGLQFLLWYDEGEERNRGNFPPRFSGRQFPNYSSELNVNALELEDSALYLCASSSTMPSTQYFGPGTRLLVL.

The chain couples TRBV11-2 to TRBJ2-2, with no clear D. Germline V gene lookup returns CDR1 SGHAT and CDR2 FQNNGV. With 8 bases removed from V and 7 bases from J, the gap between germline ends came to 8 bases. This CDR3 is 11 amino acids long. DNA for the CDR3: TGTGCCAGCGCATTAGGCGGGGAGCTGTTTTTT. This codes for CASALGGELFF.

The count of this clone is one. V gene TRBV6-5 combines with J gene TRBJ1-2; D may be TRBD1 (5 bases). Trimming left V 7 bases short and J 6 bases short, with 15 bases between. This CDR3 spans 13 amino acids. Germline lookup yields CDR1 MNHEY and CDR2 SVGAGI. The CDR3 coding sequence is TGTGCCAGCATCTCATCGGCAGGGAATGGCTACACCTTC. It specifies CASISSAGNGYTF.

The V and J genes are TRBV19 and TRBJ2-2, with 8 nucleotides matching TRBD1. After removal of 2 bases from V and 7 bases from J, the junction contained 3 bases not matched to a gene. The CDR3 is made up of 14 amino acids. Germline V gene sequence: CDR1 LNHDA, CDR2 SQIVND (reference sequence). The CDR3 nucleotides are TGTGCCAGTAGTATAACACAGGGGGTCGGGGAGCTGTTTTTT. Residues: CASSITQGVGELFF.

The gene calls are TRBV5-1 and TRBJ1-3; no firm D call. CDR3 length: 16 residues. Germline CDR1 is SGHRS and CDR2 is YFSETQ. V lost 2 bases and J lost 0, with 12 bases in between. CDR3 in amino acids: CASSLGNLISGNTIYF. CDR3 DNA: TGCGCCAGCAGCTTAGGTAACCTGATCTCTGGAAACACCATATATTTT.

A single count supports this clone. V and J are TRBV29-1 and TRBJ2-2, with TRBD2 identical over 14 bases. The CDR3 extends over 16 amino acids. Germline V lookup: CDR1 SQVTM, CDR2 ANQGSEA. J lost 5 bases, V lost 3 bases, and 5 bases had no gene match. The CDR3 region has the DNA TGCAGCGTTGAGACTAGCGGGAGGGTAAATACCGGGGAGCTGTTTTTT. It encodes CSVETSGRVNTGELFF.

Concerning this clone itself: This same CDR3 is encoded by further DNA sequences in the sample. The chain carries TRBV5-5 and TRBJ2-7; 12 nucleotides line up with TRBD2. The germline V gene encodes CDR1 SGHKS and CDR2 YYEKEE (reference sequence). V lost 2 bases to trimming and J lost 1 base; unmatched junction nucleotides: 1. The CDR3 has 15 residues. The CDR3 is CASSFLAGGSYEQYF. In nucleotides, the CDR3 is TGTGCCAGCAGCTTCCTAGCGGGGGGGTCCTACGAGCAGTACTTC. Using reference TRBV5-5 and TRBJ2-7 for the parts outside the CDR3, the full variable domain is DAGVTQSPTHLIKTRGQQVTLRCSPISGHKSVSWYQQVLGQGPQFIFQYYEKEERGRGNFPDRFSARQFPNYSSELNVNALLLGDSALYLCASSFLAGGSYEQYFGPGTRLTVT.

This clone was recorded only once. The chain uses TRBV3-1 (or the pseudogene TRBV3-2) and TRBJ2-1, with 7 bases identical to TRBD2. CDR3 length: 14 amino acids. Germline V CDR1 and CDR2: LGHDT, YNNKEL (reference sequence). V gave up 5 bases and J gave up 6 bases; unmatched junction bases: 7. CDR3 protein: CASSLGAGTNEQFF. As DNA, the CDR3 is TGTGCCAGCAGCTTGGGAGCGGGAACCAATGAGCAGTTCTTC.

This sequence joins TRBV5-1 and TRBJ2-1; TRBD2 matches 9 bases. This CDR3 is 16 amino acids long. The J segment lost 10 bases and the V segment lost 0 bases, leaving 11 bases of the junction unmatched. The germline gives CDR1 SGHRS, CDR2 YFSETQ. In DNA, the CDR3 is TGCGCCAGCAGCTTGGCCGGGAGTCTAGCGGGACGAGAGCAGTTCTTC. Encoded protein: CASSLAGSLAGREQFF.

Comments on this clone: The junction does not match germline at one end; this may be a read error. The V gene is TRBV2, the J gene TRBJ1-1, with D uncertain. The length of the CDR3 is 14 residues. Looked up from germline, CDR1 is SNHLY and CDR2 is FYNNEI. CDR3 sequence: CASIEAEANTEAFF. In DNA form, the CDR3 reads TGTGCCAGCATTGAAGCCGAAGCGAACACTGAAGCTTTCTTT.